The subject of this entry is one T cell receptor beta chain. Its antigen is unknown. CDR3 length: 11 residues. CDR1 MGHDK and CDR2 SYGVNS come from the germline V gene. The ends were cut back, 5 bases at V and 4 bases at J, with 5 bases in the middle. This entry is derived from a study of radiotherapy plus CTLA-4 blockade in lung cancer. Study in general: With about a third of patients having disease control, objective responses were seen in about 17%. Study results and limitations: Expansion of tumor-derived TCR clones was observed in blood after radiotherapy plus ipilimumab.

Using immunoSEQ multiplex PCR, the repertoire was profiled, and TCRdb retains in-frame clones only, with some absent. The table has tens of thousands of clones, approximately 70% seen once. Focal radiation was given together with CTLA-4 blockade (ipilimumab) to patients with chemo-refractory metastatic non-small-cell lung cancer. The TCR comes from a human donor with non-small cell lung cancer who had stable disease on radiotherapy plus ipilimumab. The material was peripheral blood, obtained from a patient treated with radiotherapy plus ipilimumab. This chain links TRBV25-1 with TRBJ1-1; D call uncertain. CDR3 protein: CASSRGTEAFF. CDR3 bases: TGTGCCAGCAGTAGAGGCACTGAAGCTTTCTTT.